Included here is one T cell receptor (beta chain) sequence, with context. The data were taken from a study of T-cell reconstitution after alpha-beta-depleted transplantation in children. Preparation of the TCRbeta library involved a method that used unique molecular identifiers. MiXCR was run by TCRdb on the PCR reads, yielding one entry per CDR3 protein. The sample includes 200,000 to 250,000 distinct CDR3 sequences, about a tenth of them seen just once. From germline, CDR1 is GTSNPN and CDR2 SVGIG (reference sequence). The CDR3 sequence is 14 residues long. V lost 1 base and J lost 5, with 14 bases in between.

The chain employs TRBV30 and TRBJ1-1; D unresolved. The sequence came from a human donor who donated a stem cell graft to a child with acute lymphoblastic leukemia. The sample consisted of PBMCs from the stem cell graft donor, taken from the stem cell graft. CDR3 sequence: CAWSGSSWGTEAFF. DNA of the CDR3: TGTGCCTGGAGTGGGTCGTCCTGGGGTACTGAAGCTTTCTTT.